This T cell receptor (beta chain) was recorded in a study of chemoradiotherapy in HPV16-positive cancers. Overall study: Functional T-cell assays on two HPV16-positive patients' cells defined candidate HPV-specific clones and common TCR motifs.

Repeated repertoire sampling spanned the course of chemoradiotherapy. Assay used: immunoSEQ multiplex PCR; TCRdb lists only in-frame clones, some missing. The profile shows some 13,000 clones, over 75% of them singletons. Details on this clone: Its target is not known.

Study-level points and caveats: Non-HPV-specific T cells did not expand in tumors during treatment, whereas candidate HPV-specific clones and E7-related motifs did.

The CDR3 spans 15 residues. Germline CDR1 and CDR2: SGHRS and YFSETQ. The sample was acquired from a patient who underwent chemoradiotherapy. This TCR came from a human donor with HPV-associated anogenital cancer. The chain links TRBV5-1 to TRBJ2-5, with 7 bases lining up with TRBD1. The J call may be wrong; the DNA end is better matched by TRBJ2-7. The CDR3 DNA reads TGCGCCAGCAGCTTGCAGGGGGTAGGGGCCTACGAGCAGTACTTC. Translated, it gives CASSLQGVGAYEQYF.